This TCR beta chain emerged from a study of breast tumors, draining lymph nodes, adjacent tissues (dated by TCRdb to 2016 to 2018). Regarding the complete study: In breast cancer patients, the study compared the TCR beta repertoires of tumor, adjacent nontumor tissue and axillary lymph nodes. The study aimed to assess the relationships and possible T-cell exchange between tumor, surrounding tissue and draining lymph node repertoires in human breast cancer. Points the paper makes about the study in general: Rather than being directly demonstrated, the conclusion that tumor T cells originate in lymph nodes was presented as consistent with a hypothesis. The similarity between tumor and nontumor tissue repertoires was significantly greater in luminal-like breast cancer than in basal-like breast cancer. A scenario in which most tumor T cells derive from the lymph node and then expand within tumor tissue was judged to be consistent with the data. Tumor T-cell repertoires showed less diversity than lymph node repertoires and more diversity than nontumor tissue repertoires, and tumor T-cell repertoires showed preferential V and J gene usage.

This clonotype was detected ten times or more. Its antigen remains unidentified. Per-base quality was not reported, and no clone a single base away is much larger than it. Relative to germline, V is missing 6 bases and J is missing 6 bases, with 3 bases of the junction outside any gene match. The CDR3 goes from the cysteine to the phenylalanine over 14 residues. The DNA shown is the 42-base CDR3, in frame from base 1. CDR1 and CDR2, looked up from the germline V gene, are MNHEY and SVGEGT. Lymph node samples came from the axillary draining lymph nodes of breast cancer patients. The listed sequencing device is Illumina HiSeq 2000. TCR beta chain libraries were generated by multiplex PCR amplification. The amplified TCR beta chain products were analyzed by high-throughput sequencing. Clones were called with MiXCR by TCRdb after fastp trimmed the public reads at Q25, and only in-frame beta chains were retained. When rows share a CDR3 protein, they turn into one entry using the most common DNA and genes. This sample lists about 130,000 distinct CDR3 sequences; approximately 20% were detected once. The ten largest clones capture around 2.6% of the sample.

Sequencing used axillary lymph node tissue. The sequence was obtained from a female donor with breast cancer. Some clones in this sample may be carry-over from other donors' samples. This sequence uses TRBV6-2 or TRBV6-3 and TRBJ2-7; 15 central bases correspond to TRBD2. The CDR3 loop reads CASRGLAGGGEQYF. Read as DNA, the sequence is TGTGCCAGCAGGGGACTAGCGGGAGGAGGCGAGCAGTACTTC.